This passage covers 16 T cell receptor beta chains from one sample sequenced in a study of blood T cell repertoires in COVID-19. The protocol was immunoSEQ multiplex PCR, while the TCRdb copy is restricted to in-frame clones and leaves out a portion. The sample lists 200,000 to 300,000 clones, roughly 88% occurring once. Source material: peripheral blood. These receptors were taken from a middle-aged man with acute or convalescent COVID-19.

J is TRBJ2-1 and V is TRBV6-2 or TRBV6-3; D uncertain. Deletions cut 6 bases from V and 10 bases from J, with 10 bases between. Germline assignment: CDR1 MNHEY and CDR2 SVGEGT. CDR3 size: 11 residues. CDR3 loop: CASSWRGEQFF. In DNA form, the CDR3 reads TGTGCCAGCAGCTGGAGAGGAGAGCAGTTCTTC.

J is TRBJ1-5 and V is TRBV5-1, with 8 bases that match TRBD1. This CDR3 contains 17 residues. The V gene's germline CDR1 is SGHRS and CDR2 YFSETQ. The junction had 9 bases not matched to a gene; V was cut back by 4 bases and J by 0 bases. The DNA for the CDR3 is TGCGCCAGCAGCGCCGGGACAGGAGATATTAGCAATCAGCCCCAGCATTTT. This translates into CASSAGTGDISNQPQHF.

The chain uses TRBV7-2 and TRBJ2-7; no firm D call. The length of the CDR3 is 11 residues. The germline gives CDR1 SGHTA, CDR2 FQGNSA. Trimming removed 4 bases at V and 3 bases at J, with 4 bases between. CDR3 nucleotide sequence: TGTGCCAGCAGCTCCCACTACGAGCAGTACTTC. Residues: CASSSHYEQYF.

The V call is TRBV7-2, the J call TRBJ2-3; a possible D gene is TRBD2 (5 bases). Germline assignment: CDR1 SGHTA and CDR2 FQGNSA. The CDR3 contains 16 residues. Trimming cost V 5 bases and J 4 bases, with 19 bases left between them. This chain's CDR3 is CASSPLGAMVPDTQYF. Here the CDR3 DNA reads TGTGCCAGCAGCCCTCTGGGAGCCATGGTCCCAGATACGCAGTATTTT.

This clone was recorded a few times. The V call is TRBV18, the J call TRBJ1-2, with D perhaps TRBD1 (5 bases). This CDR3 has 13 amino acids. V lost 2 bases and J 2 bases, leaving 6 bases between the germline ends. Looked up from germline, CDR1 is KGHSH and CDR2 is LQKENI. The CDR3 DNA reads TGTGCCAGCTCACCAACAGGCAACTATGGCTACACCTTC. Translation gives CASSPTGNYGYTF.

The gene calls are TRBV4-3 and TRBJ2-5; tentatively, D is TRBD2 (5 bases). V lost 0 bases, J lost 11 bases, and 13 bases lay in between. Germline CDR1 reads LGHNA; CDR2 reads YSLEER. The CDR3 is 13 residues long. As DNA, the CDR3 is TGCGCCAGCAGCCAAGAAGAGGGCCGGCGTCAGTACTTC. This gives the protein CASSQEEGRRQYF.

CDR3 in amino acids: CAISESLSAGTDTQYF. For the CDR3, the DNA is TGTGCCATCAGTGAGTCTCTTAGCGCCGGCACAGATACGCAGTATTTT. The chain uses TRBV10-3 and TRBJ2-3; a possible D gene is TRBD2 (5 bases). The V end was cut by 0 bases, the J end by 1 base, with 11 bases between. Looked up from germline, CDR1 is ENHRY and CDR2 is SYGVKD. CDR3 size: 16 residues.

The chain employs TRBV5-8 and TRBJ2-1; a weak D match, TRBD1 (6 bases). The CDR3 is 16 residues long. V was pared by 4 bases and J by 6 bases, with 20 bases between. CDR1 is SGHTS, CDR2 YDEGEE, per germline. CDR3 sequence: CASSRVRQDVGNEQFF. CDR3 DNA sequence: TGTGCCAGCAGCCGAGTCAGACAGGACGTAGGCAATGAGCAGTTCTTC.

This chain links TRBV5-5 with TRBJ1-1; possible D gene TRBD1, 5 bases. CDR3 length: 14 amino acids. Looked up from germline, CDR1 is SGHKS and CDR2 is YYEKEE (reference sequence). The V gene lost 4 bases and the J gene lost 5 bases, with 15 bases spanning the gap. CDR3 amino acids: CASSQIFQGTEAFF. For the CDR3, the DNA is TGTGCCAGCAGCCAAATCTTCCAGGGTACTGAAGCTTTCTTT.

The chain links TRBV4-1 to TRBJ2-5; no definite D call. V lost 0 bases and J lost 5, with 7 bases in between. CDR3 length: 13 amino acids. Germline CDR1 and CDR2: MGHRA and YSYEKL. For the CDR3, the DNA is TGCGCCAGCAGCCAAGATCGTTTCGAGACCCAGTACTTC. This codes for CASSQDRFETQYF.

V and J are TRBV5-5 and TRBJ1-1, with D hard to call. Germline CDR1 reads SGHKS; CDR2 reads YYEKEE (reference sequence). The CDR3 has 13 residues. Trimming shortened V by 6 bases and J by 1 base, and 10 bases separated the two germline ends. CDR3 in amino acids: CASIVGGNTEAFF. The CDR3, as DNA: TGTGCCAGCATAGTAGGAGGGAACACTGAAGCTTTCTTT.

The chain carries TRBV9 and TRBJ2-3; unclear D gene. Trimming pared 0 bases from V and 8 bases from J, leaving 10 bases between. This CDR3 contains 13 residues. Germline CDR1 is SGDLS and CDR2 is YYNGEE. CDR3 sequence reads: CASSVATSGTQYF. The CDR3 DNA is TGTGCCAGCAGCGTAGCTACTTCGGGTACGCAGTATTTT.

V usage is TRBV3-1 (or the pseudogene TRBV3-2) and J usage is TRBJ2-2, with 13 bases aligning to TRBD2. Germline CDR1 reads LGHDT; CDR2 reads YNNKEL (reference sequence). V was clipped by 4 bases and J by 5 bases; unmatched bases: 10. CDR3 length: 18 residues. The chain's CDR3 is CASSLRGLAGAGTGELFF. In DNA form, the CDR3 reads TGTGCCAGCAGCCTCCGAGGACTAGCGGGAGCGGGAACCGGGGAGCTGTTTTTT.

The table lists this clone with a few counts. V is TRBV19 and J is TRBJ2-5; 11 nucleotides match TRBD2. The germline CDR1 and CDR2 sequences are LNHDA and SQIVND (reference sequence). The CDR3 is made up of 15 amino acids. The junction had 7 bases not matched to a gene; V was cut back by 6 bases and J by 4 bases. The CDR3 region is CASRVSGRVGETQYF. The CDR3 DNA reads TGTGCCAGTAGAGTTAGCGGGAGGGTTGGAGAGACCCAGTACTTC.

The J gene is TRBJ1-4, the V gene TRBV19; D not certain. Deletions cut 4 bases from V and 5 bases from J, with 14 bases between. CDR1 LNHDA and CDR2 SQIVND come from the germline V gene (reference sequence). The CDR3 contains 15 residues. CDR3 in DNA: TGTGCCAGTAGTAATGCGGCAACCTTAAATGAAAAACTGTTTTTT. Amino acids: CASSNAATLNEKLFF.

The genes are TRBV6-5 and TRBJ1-2; TRBD1 aligns across 7 bases. The CDR3 is 13 amino acids. Germline lookup yields CDR1 MNHEY and CDR2 SVGAGI. The junction had 5 bases not matched to a gene; V was cut back by 3 bases and J by 7 bases. The CDR3 region is CASSYYRGGGYTF. The CDR3 DNA follows: TGTGCCAGCAGTTATTACAGGGGTGGTGGCTACACCTTC.